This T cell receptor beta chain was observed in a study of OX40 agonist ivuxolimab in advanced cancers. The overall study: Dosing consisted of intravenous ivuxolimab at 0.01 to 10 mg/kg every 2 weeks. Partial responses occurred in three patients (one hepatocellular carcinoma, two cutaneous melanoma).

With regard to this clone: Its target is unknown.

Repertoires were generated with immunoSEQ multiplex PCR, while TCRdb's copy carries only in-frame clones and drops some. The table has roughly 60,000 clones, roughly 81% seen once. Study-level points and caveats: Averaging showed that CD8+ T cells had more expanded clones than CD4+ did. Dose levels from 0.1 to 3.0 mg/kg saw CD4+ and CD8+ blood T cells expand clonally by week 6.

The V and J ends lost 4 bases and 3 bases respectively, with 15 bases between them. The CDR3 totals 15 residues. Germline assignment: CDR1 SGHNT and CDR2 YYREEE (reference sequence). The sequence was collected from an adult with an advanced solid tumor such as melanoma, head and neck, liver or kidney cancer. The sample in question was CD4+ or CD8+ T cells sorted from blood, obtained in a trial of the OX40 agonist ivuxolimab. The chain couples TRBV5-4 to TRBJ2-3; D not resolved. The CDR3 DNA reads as TGTGCCAGCAGCAGGGATGGCATACTAACAGATACGCAGTATTTT. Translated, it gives CASSRDGILTDTQYF.